These 24 T cell receptor beta chains were all obtained from the same sample, sequenced in a study of blood T cells in healthy people across ages (dated by TCRdb to the mid-2010s). The library was built by means of 5' RACE. The sequencer listed for this sample is Illumina HiSeq 2500. The second PCR ran for roughly 7 to 11 cycles and used a J-beta primer mix along with a sample-barcoded 5' primer. Using fastp at Q25 and MiXCR, TCRdb reprocessed the public reads and kept productive beta chains. Identical CDR3 protein sequences are pooled into one entry, listed with their most common genes and DNA. This sample is represented by about a million distinct CDR3 sequences; roughly 51% of them were singletons. About a fifth of the sample belongs to the ten largest clones. The sample comprised blood. All receptors come from a woman aged 55-69 years in good health.

In this sample, this clonotype turned up a few times. With a much larger clone just one base away, this may be a read error. The chain couples TRBV4-2 to TRBJ2-7; no reliable D call. V dropped 3 bases and J dropped 7 bases, with 13 bases sitting between them. Per the germline V gene, CDR1 is LGHNA and CDR2 is YNFKEQ. The CDR3 is made up of 13 amino acids. CDR3 sequence (DNA): TGTGCCAGCAGCCAGAGAATAACTAATGAGCAGTACTTC. This translates into CASSQRITNEQYF.

The chain uses TRBV6-2 or TRBV6-3 and TRBJ2-7; D is undetermined. V gave up 5 bases and J gave up 2 bases, with 13 bases separating them. Germline V lookup: CDR1 MNHEY, CDR2 SVGEGT. The CDR3 contains 14 residues. CDR3 residues: CASSHATVPYEQYF. The CDR3 DNA is TGTGCCAGCAGTCACGCGACTGTACCCTACGAGCAGTACTTC.

The chain has TRBV2 and TRBJ2-3, with 10 bases fitting TRBD2. The length of the CDR3 is 16 residues. Germline V gives CDR1 SNHLY, CDR2 FYNNEI. Trimming at V came to 2 bases and at J to 4 bases, leaving 6 bases not matched to a gene. The CDR3 sequence is CASSELAGVSADTQYF. CDR3 bases: TGTGCCAGCAGTGAACTAGCGGGAGTGTCGGCAGATACGCAGTATTTT.

This clonotype turned up a few times. The CDR3 here is CSARVPLGSNEQYF. The CDR3 DNA follows: TGCAGTGCTAGAGTTCCGCTAGGATCTAACGAGCAGTACTTC. V is TRBV20-1 and J is TRBJ2-7; the D is unclear. Germline CDR1 DFQATT, CDR2 SNEGSKA (reference sequence). This CDR3 contains 14 residues. The V end was cut by 1 base, the J end by 5 bases, with 15 bases between.

The chain has TRBV20-1 and TRBJ2-3, with TRBD2 as a possible D gene (6 bases). CDR3 length equals 10 residues. The germline V gene encodes CDR1 DFQATT and CDR2 SNEGSKA (reference sequence). The CDR3 is CTSGLATQYF. Here the CDR3 DNA reads TGCACAAGCGGGTTAGCAACGCAGTATTTT.

This clonotype has only a few counts. The chain is built from TRBV7-9 and TRBJ2-2; D is ambiguous. CDR3 size: 16 residues. V lost 2 bases and J lost 1, with 11 bases in between. CDR1 and CDR2 from the germline V gene are SEHNR and FQNEAQ (reference sequence). The CDR3: CASSLIVGKNTGELFF. The CDR3 bases are TGTGCCAGCAGCTTAATTGTCGGAAAGAACACCGGGGAGCTGTTTTTT.

This clonotype showed up just a few times. The chain has TRBV7-3 and TRBJ2-7, with 13 bases that match TRBD2. CDR3 length: 16 residues. Germline assignment: CDR1 SGHTA and CDR2 FQGTGA. V lost 1 base, J lost 5 bases, and 5 bases stayed unmatched. CDR3 sequence (DNA): TGTGCCAGCAGCTTAAGACTAGCGGGAGGCGGCGACGAGCAGTACTTC. Protein: CASSLRLAGGGDEQYF. Supplemented by reference TRBV7-3 and TRBJ2-7, the full variable domain reads GAGVSQTPSNKVTEKGKYVELRCDPISGHTALYWYRQSLGQGPEFLIYFQGTGAADDSGLPNDRFFAVRPEGSVSTLKIQRTERGDSAVYLCASSLRLAGGGDEQYFGPGTRLTVT.

In this sample, this clonotype turned up a few times. The CDR3 is CATSRGKDQSTDTQYF. Written as DNA, the CDR3 is TGTGCCACCAGCAGGGGAAAGGACCAGAGCACAGATACGCAGTATTTT. This chain uses TRBV15 with TRBJ2-3; D gene ambiguous. V gave up 3 bases and J gave up 0 bases, with 13 bases separating them. This CDR3 region has 16 residues. From germline, CDR1 is LNHNV and CDR2 YYDKDF (reference sequence).

This clonotype was seen ten or more times. The chain links TRBV25-1 to TRBJ2-6; no firm D call. The V gene's germline CDR1 is MGHDK and CDR2 SYGVNS. V was pared by 3 bases and J by 0 bases, with 9 bases between. The CDR3 loop spans 16 amino acids. The CDR3 spells CASSEDGNSGANVLTF. The CDR3 nucleotides are TGTGCCAGCAGTGAGGACGGTAACTCTGGGGCCAACGTCCTGACTTTC.

In its sample, this clonotype was seen a few times. The gene calls are TRBV20-1 and TRBJ1-1; 9 bases agree with TRBD1. Losses at the gene ends were 4 bases for V and 1 base for J; bases not matched to a gene: 7. Germline CDR1 DFQATT, CDR2 SNEGSKA (reference sequence). The CDR3 is made up of 15 amino acids. CDR3 protein: CSATGQGPTNTEAFF. The CDR3, as DNA: TGCAGTGCTACGGGACAGGGTCCTACGAACACTGAAGCTTTCTTT.

This clonotype occurred a few times. The CDR3 DNA follows: TGTGCCAGCAGCCAATTGGCGGGAGTTGCAGATACGCAGTATTTT. This translates into CASSQLAGVADTQYF. This chain joins TRBV3-1 and TRBJ2-3; 7 bases fit TRBD2. The germline gives CDR1 LGHDT, CDR2 YNNKEL (reference sequence). This CDR3 contains 15 residues. J was trimmed by 4 bases and V by 2 bases; bases with no gene match: 6.

In this sample, this clonotype turned up a few times. The CDR3 region is CSARTPPTKVLNTEAFF. The CDR3 DNA follows: TGCAGTGCTAGAACGCCACCGACTAAAGTTCTGAACACTGAAGCTTTCTTT. The chain employs TRBV20-1 and TRBJ1-1; D not certain. This CDR3 is built from 17 residues. Germline-derived CDR1 and CDR2 are DFQATT and SNEGSKA (reference sequence). Trimming shortened V by 2 bases and J by 0 bases, and 19 bases separated the two germline ends.

This clonotype has more than one count but fewer than ten. As DNA, the CDR3 is TGCGCCAGCAGCCAAGGATGGGTAAGAGATACGCAGTATTTT. This gives the protein CASSQGWVRDTQYF. The rearrangement uses TRBV4-1 and TRBJ2-3, with D hard to call. Germline CDR1 reads MGHRA; CDR2 reads YSYEKL. The CDR3 loop spans 14 amino acids. Trimming shortened V by 1 base and J by 5 bases, and 10 bases separated the two germline ends.

This chain joins TRBV25-1 and TRBJ2-7; possibly TRBD1 or TRBD2 for D (5 bases each). Germline V gives CDR1 MGHDK, CDR2 SYGVNS. The CDR3 is made up of 13 amino acids. The ends were cut back, 5 bases at V and 7 bases at J, with 15 bases in the middle. CDR3 DNA sequence: TGTGCCAGCAGTCCCGGGGCCTCGGGAGAGCAGTACTTC. Amino acids: CASSPGASGEQYF.

This clonotype was seen only a few times. The rearrangement joins TRBV20-1 to TRBJ1-2; D might be TRBD1 (5 bases). V dropped 0 bases and J dropped 4 bases, with 9 bases sitting between them. This CDR3 spans 13 amino acids. The germline V gene encodes CDR1 DFQATT and CDR2 SNEGSKA (reference sequence). In DNA form, the CDR3 reads TGCAGTGCTAGAGATAGGGACCCCTATGGCTACACCTTC. Protein: CSARDRDPYGYTF.

V and J are TRBV11-3 and TRBJ1-1, with D possibly TRBD1 on 6 matching bases. Germline CDR1 SGHNT, CDR2 YENEEA. Between the trimmed V and J ends, which lost 3 bases and 3 bases, there was a span of 8 bases. The CDR3 runs 13 residues. CDR3 sequence reads: CASSLDSYTEAFF. The CDR3 coding sequence is TGTGCCAGCAGCTTGGACAGCTACACTGAAGCTTTCTTT.

The DNA for the CDR3 is TGCGCCAGCAGCCAAGATATGGGACAGGCCTACGAGCAGTACTTC. This gives the protein CASSQDMGQAYEQYF. The chain couples TRBV4-1 to TRBJ2-7; TRBD1 agrees at 8 bases. In germline, CDR1 is MGHRA, CDR2 YSYEKL. CDR3 length equals 15 residues. The ends lost 0 bases at V and 2 bases at J; junction bases unmatched: 3.

The V call is TRBV7-3, the J call TRBJ1-1; 8 bases are a match to TRBD1. With 2 bases clipped from V and 5 bases from J, the junction kept 7 bases outside the gene matches. This CDR3 has 15 amino acids. Looked up from germline, CDR1 is SGHTA and CDR2 is FQGTGA. The CDR3 spells CASSLGDRSGTEAFF. The CDR3 nucleotides read TGTGCCAGCAGCTTAGGGGACAGGAGTGGAACTGAAGCTTTCTTT.

The V call is TRBV29-1, the J call TRBJ2-1; D remains ambiguous. The germline V gene has CDR1 SQVTM and CDR2 ANQGSEA. Deletions cut 1 base from V and 2 bases from J, with 6 bases between. The CDR3 is made up of 13 amino acids. CDR3 sequence: CSVEGQAYNEQFF. In DNA, the CDR3 is TGCAGCGTTGAAGGACAAGCCTACAATGAGCAGTTCTTC.

Details on this clonotype: One end of the junction fails to match germline, which may point to a read error. This chain joins TRBV7-6 and TRBJ2-7; 9 bases are shared with TRBD2. Germline V gene sequence: CDR1 SGHVS, CDR2 FNYEAQ. There are 17 residues in the CDR3. CDR3 sequence reads: CPSSPPLSSGDPLEQYF. As DNA, the CDR3 is TGTCCCAGCAGCCCCCCTCTCTCTAGCGGGGATCCCCTCGAGCAGTACTTC. Full variable domain (rest looked up from reference TRBV7-6 and TRBJ2-7): GAGVSQSPRYKVTKRGQDVALRCDPISGHVSLYWYRQALGQGPEFLTYFNYEAQQDKSGLPNDRFSAERPEGSISTLTIQRTEQRDSAMYRCPSSPPLSSGDPLEQYFGPGTRLTVT.

This rearrangement joins TRBV6-5 to TRBJ1-4, with 8 bases fitting TRBD1. Germline CDR1 is MNHEY and CDR2 is SVGAGI. This CDR3 contains 15 residues. V lost 5 bases and J lost 7; bases outside the gene matches: 9. The CDR3 nucleotides read TGTGCCAGCAGTGGACAGGGCCTTTATGGTGAAAAACTGTTTTTT. Protein sequence: CASSGQGLYGEKLFF.

This rearrangement joins TRBV13 to TRBJ2-7, with D unresolved. The CDR3 is 13 residues long. Germline lookup yields CDR1 PRHDT and CDR2 FYEKMQ (reference sequence). V was pared by 1 base and J by 3 bases, with 7 bases between. The CDR3 nucleotides are TGTGCCAGCAGCTTAGTCCGCTACTACGAGCAGTACTTC. This gives the protein CASSLVRYYEQYF.

The chain couples TRBV20-1 to TRBJ2-7; perhaps TRBD2 as D (6 bases). This CDR3 has 12 residues. Germline loops: CDR1 DFQATT, CDR2 SNEGSKA (reference sequence). V was shortened by 0 bases and J by 6 bases, with 9 bases between the two germline ends. As DNA, the CDR3 is TGCAGTGCTAGAGATTACGGGGGCGAGCAGTACTTC. Translated: CSARDYGGEQYF.

The chain has TRBV6-5 and TRBJ2-7, with D possibly being TRBD1 or TRBD2 (5 bases each). The CDR3 loop spans 14 amino acids. Trimming pared 6 bases from V and 2 bases from J, leaving 14 bases between. Germline V gene lookup returns CDR1 MNHEY and CDR2 SVGAGI. The CDR3 loop is CASRGEGVTYEQYF. The CDR3 coding sequence is TGTGCCAGCAGGGGAGAAGGGGTTACCTACGAGCAGTACTTC.